The 10 T cell receptor beta chains given below trace back to one sample, sequenced in a study of Ad26.COV2.S vaccination and SARS-CoV-2 variants. Assay used: immunoSEQ multiplex PCR; TCRdb lists only in-frame clones, some missing. The sample records about 440,000 clones, 90% being singletons. The treatment denotes: 15 to 20 received Ad26.COV2.S at low or high dose, single or two shots; roughly five received placebo; per-sample allocation not given. Samples came from day 63 after the first vaccine or placebo injection. The sequenced sample was peripheral blood, obtained in a trial of Ad26.COV2.S vaccine versus placebo. Receptors originate from a person between 18 and 60 years old who received the Ad26.COV2.S COVID-19 vaccine or a placebo.

This clone was recorded once. The rearrangement joins TRBV6-5 to TRBJ1-2; D is perhaps TRBD1 (5 bases). Per germline, CDR1 MNHEY and CDR2 SVGAGI. This CDR3 contains 14 residues. Trimming took 5 bases from V and 4 from J, leaving 14 bases between them. The CDR3 here is CASSLRIGVYGYTF. The CDR3 DNA reads as TGTGCCAGCAGTCTTCGAATAGGGGTCTATGGCTACACCTTC.

DNA for the CDR3: TGTGCCAGCAGCTTGGAGGGCGGGTACGGCATTCAGTACTTC. Translation gives CASSLEGGYGIQYF. The genes are TRBV5-4 and TRBJ2-4, with TRBD2 as a possible D gene (5 bases). This CDR3 spans 14 amino acids. Germline V gives CDR1 SGHNT, CDR2 YYREEE (reference sequence). The V gene lost 0 bases and the J gene lost 9 bases, with 13 bases spanning the gap. The whole variable domain, remainder taken from reference TRBV5-4 and TRBJ2-4, is ETGVTQSPTHLIKTRGQQVTLRCSSQSGHNTVSWYQQALGQGPQFIFQYYREEENGRGNFPPRFSGLQFPNYSSELNVNALELDDSALYLCASSLEGGYGIQYFGAGTRLSVL.

The J gene is TRBJ1-2, the V gene TRBV6-6, with unresolved D. Germline loops: CDR1 MNHNY, CDR2 SVGAGI (reference sequence). V lost 2 bases and J lost 3, with 13 bases in between. CDR3 length equals 15 residues. In nucleotides, the CDR3 is TGTGCCAGCAGTTACGGGCCCCCTTCAGACTATGGCTACACCTTC. It translates to CASSYGPPSDYGYTF.

The chain couples TRBV12-5 to TRBJ2-5; TRBD2 matches 9 bases. The germline V gene has CDR1 LGHNT and CDR2 FRNRAP. Germline trimming cut 1 base from V and 9 bases from J; bases unmatched to any gene: 6. This CDR3 has 14 residues. The CDR3: CASGLEAGGFAQYF. In nucleotides, the CDR3 is TGTGCTAGTGGTTTGGAAGCGGGAGGTTTCGCCCAGTACTTC. The full variable domain, rest sourced from reference TRBV12-5 and TRBJ2-5, is DARVTQTPRHKVTEMGQEVTMRCQPILGHNTVFWYRQTMMQGLELLAYFRNRAPLDDSGMPKDRFSAEMPDATLATLKIQPSEPRDSAVYFCASGLEAGGFAQYFGPGTRLLVL.

This clone has only one observation. The chain combines TRBV7-6 with TRBJ2-1, with 8 nucleotides matching TRBD2. J gave up 0 bases and V 5 bases, and 6 bases lay outside the gene matches. Germline V gene sequence: CDR1 SGHVS, CDR2 FNYEAQ. The CDR3 has 16 amino acids. CDR3 in amino acids: CASSPTSGSSYNEQFF. In DNA, the CDR3 is TGTGCCAGCAGCCCAACTAGCGGTAGCTCCTACAATGAGCAGTTCTTC.

The V call is TRBV27, the J call TRBJ2-2; TRBD1 might be the D (5 bases). The CDR3 runs to 13 residues. Germline V gene sequence: CDR1 MNHEY, CDR2 SMNVEV (reference sequence). V was trimmed by 5 bases and J by 2 bases, leaving 6 bases between them. The CDR3 loop is CASSQGNTGELFF. As DNA, the CDR3 is TGTGCCAGCAGTCAGGGAAACACCGGGGAGCTGTTTTTT.

The chain joins TRBV4-2 to TRBJ2-4, with 11 nucleotides matching TRBD2. V lost 5 bases, J lost 7 bases, and 7 bases stayed unmatched. Germline-derived CDR1 and CDR2 are LGHNA and YNFKEQ. The CDR3 runs 15 residues. CDR3 in DNA: TGTGCCAGCAGCTTGACTAGCGGGAACTTCAACATTCAGTACTTC. Protein: CASSLTSGNFNIQYF.

V gene TRBV5-4 combines with J gene TRBJ2-6, with 10 bases identical to TRBD1. The CDR3 length is 17 residues. The V and J ends lost 6 bases and 0 bases, in that order; junction bases with no gene match: 6. From germline, CDR1 is SGHNT and CDR2 YYREEE (reference sequence). CDR3 nucleotide sequence: TGTGCCAGCACCCAACGGGACAGGGGCTCTGGGGCCAACGTCCTGACTTTC. The encoded protein is CASTQRDRGSGANVLTF.

This clone was detected only once. The V and J genes are TRBV19 and TRBJ2-3, with 9 nucleotides matching TRBD2. The length of the CDR3 is 15 residues. V dropped 6 bases and J dropped 4; count of bases not matched to a gene: 8. Germline V lookup: CDR1 LNHDA, CDR2 SQIVND (reference sequence). The CDR3 is CASRRVAGAPDTQYF. The CDR3 nucleotides read TGTGCCAGTAGGCGGGTAGCGGGAGCCCCAGATACGCAGTATTTT.

The chain recombines TRBV18 with TRBJ2-7; possibly TRBD2 for D (6 bases). From germline, CDR1 is KGHSH and CDR2 LQKENI. The V and J ends lost 6 bases and 4 bases respectively, with 22 bases between them. The CDR3 runs to 16 residues. The CDR3 DNA reads TGTGCCAGCTCCCCCAGTGATGCGGGGATGGGGTACGAGCAGTACTTC. It translates to CASSPSDAGMGYEQYF.